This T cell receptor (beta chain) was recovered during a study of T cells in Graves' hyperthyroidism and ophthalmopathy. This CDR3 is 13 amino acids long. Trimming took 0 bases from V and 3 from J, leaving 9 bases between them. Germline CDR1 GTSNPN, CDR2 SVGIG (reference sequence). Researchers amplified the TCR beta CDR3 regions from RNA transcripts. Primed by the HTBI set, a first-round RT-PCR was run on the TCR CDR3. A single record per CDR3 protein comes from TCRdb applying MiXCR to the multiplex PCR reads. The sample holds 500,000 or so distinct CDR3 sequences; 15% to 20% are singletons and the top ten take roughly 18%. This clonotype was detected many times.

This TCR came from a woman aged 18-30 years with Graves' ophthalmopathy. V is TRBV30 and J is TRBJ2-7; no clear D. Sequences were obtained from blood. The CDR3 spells CAWSVHGSYEQYF. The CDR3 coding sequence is TGTGCCTGGAGTGTACACGGTAGCTACGAGCAGTACTTC.